This TCR beta chain was retrieved from a study of regulatory T cells in long-lasting Graves disease. Notes on the study in general: Whereas new patients shared 966 public clonotypes, persistent patients shared more, at about 2,700. TRBV28, TRBJ1-2 and TRBJ2-5 emerged as the favored segments in persistent disease.

Noted time point: newly diagnosed GD, antithyroid drugs for less than 3 months. The TCR library was made from RNA that had been extracted from PBMCs in TRIzol. On this clonotype: Its antigen is still unknown.

CDR3 regions were amplified by Arm-PCR using iRepertoire HTBI primers to build TCR beta libraries. MiXCR, run by TCRdb on the multiplex PCR reads, gives a single entry per CDR3 protein. The sample contains hundreds of thousands of distinct CDR3 sequences, 16% of which appear only once. The CDR3 contains 12 residues. Germline CDR1 MNHNS, CDR2 SASEGT. Germline trimming cut 8 bases from V and 14 bases from J; bases unmatched to any gene: 11. The data also belong to a second study, concerning T cells in Graves' hyperthyroidism and ophthalmopathy.

This material consisted of peripheral blood mononuclear cells (PBMCs), taken at new diagnosis, from a patient treated with antithyroid drugs. V usage is TRBV6-1 and J usage is TRBJ1-2, with 10 bases fitting TRBD1. The receptor comes from a woman aged 35 to 60 with Graves disease. CDR3 in amino acids: CASCRDRGPMTF. CDR3 bases: TGTGCCAGCTGCCGGGACAGGGGCCCGATGACCTTC.